A selection of T cell receptor beta chains follows, all from one sample in a study of OX40 agonist ivuxolimab in advanced cancers. Libraries were prepared by immunoSEQ multiplex PCR; TCRdb keeps only in-frame clonotypes and omits some of them. There are tens of thousands of clones in the sample; about 89% occur only once, and roughly 9.3% lies in the top ten. The sequencing here drew on CD4+ or CD8+ T cells sorted from blood, taken in a trial of the OX40 agonist ivuxolimab. The receptors come from an adult with an advanced solid tumor such as melanoma, head and neck, liver or kidney cancer. Each CDR3 is given without its conserved first and last residue. D genes are given only for firm matches. Size is omitted from some rows. Given values are once, few, many or a class for expanded clones.

d_gene	abundance	v_gene	j_gene	CDR3aa
NA	NA	TRBV7-9	TRBJ1-3	ASSSMDSPSGNTIY
NA	NA	TRBV29-1	TRBJ2-1	SVEDPGLSIDYNEQF
TRBD2	NA	TRBV7-2	TRBJ2-1	ASSPNTAGRVKF
NA	NA	TRBV19	TRBJ2-7	ASSIDAGAEQY
NA	NA	TRBV2	TRBJ1-2	AGRTRGALESYT
NA	NA	TRBV19	TRBJ2-7	ASSSSGYEQY
TRBD2	NA	TRBV19	TRBJ2-2	ASRQRAGTNTGELF
NA	NA	TRBV27	TRBJ2-7	ASSLQPTASYEQY
NA	NA	TRBV9	TRBJ2-1	ASSVVSSASNEQF
TRBD2	NA	TRBV19	NA	ASSGGAGGAYEQY
TRBD1	NA	TRBV6-1	TRBJ2-3	ASSGGTGYTDTQY
NA	NA	TRBV27	TRBJ2-7	ASRVSPSPTGVEQY
NA	once	TRBV30	TRBJ2-1	AYSAYNEQF
NA	NA	TRBV10-2	TRBJ2-7	ASSESKELPLEQY
NA	NA	TRBV11-3	TRBJ2-5	ASSLAQGRMETQY
NA	NA	TRBV30	TRBJ2-7	AWSAPQGGPYEQY
NA	NA	TRBV30	TRBJ2-7	AWSPGAQYEQY
NA	NA	TRBV27	NA	ASSRRGFYEQY
NA	NA	TRBV4-1	NA	ASSPETFTYEQY
TRBD2	NA	TRBV5-1	TRBJ2-2	ASSLGLAGGNPGELF
TRBD1	NA	TRBV7-8	TRBJ2-7	ASSLPGPPTGDEQY
TRBD1	NA	TRBV18	TRBJ2-7	ASSPPTGVYEQY
NA	NA	TRBV11-2	TRBJ2-7	ASSPARGLEQY
NA	NA	TRBV6-6	TRBJ2-2	ASRPGGANTGELF
NA	NA	TRBV7-9	TRBJ1-4	ASSPTVGGLGEKLF
TRBD2	NA	TRBV19	TRBJ2-5	ASSIGRGASETQY
NA	NA	TRBV18	TRBJ2-1	ASSQTGNEQF
TRBD1	few	TRBV14	TRBJ2-3	ASSQGDRGFPDTQY
NA	NA	TRBV19	TRBJ1-5	ASSKLWTPDNQPQH
NA	NA	TRBV19	TRBJ1-1	ASSLGEGNTEAF
TRBD1	NA	TRBV13	TRBJ2-7	ASSWETGGGGTEQY
NA	NA	TRBV7-2	TRBJ2-1	ASSLDSGPAGGQF
TRBD2	NA	TRBV27	NA	ASSLVLAGPYEQY
NA	NA	TRBV2	TRBJ2-2	ASSEAPLGTGELF
NA	NA	TRBV7-9	TRBJ2-1	ASSDEQF
TRBD1	NA	TRBV5-1	TRBJ2-5	ASSPGQGETQY
TRBD1	NA	TRBV30	TRBJ1-1	AWSKDRARPEAF
TRBD2	NA	TRBV4-1	TRBJ2-7	ASSRTSSGSYEQY
TRBD1	NA	TRBV4-1	TRBJ2-7	ASSQDQWDSAYEQY
NA	once	TRBV11-3	TRBJ2-5	ASSRPGERGETQY
NA	NA	TRBV5-1	TRBJ2-7	ASSLNAGTHEQY
NA	NA	TRBV4-1	TRBJ1-5	ASSPQDTEGNQPQH
TRBD1	NA	TRBV19	TRBJ2-7	ASSIAPNPGTAYEQY
NA	NA	TRBV11-2	TRBJ1-2	ASSLDITHLKGYT
NA	NA	TRBV9	TRBJ2-2	ASSVGTGELF
NA	NA	TRBV7-9	TRBJ2-3	ASSLLLGFPQY